These 28 T cell receptor beta chains share one sample of origin, sequenced in a study of blood T cell repertoires in COVID-19. TCRdb's copy holds only in-frame clones and misses some; the assay was immunoSEQ multiplex PCR. This table has fewer than 350,000 clones, around 86% appearing once. The sequenced sample was peripheral blood. All receptors derive from a middle-aged man with active or convalescent COVID-19.

In this sample, this clone turned up once. The chain employs TRBV5-1 and TRBJ2-2; D might be TRBD2 (6 bases). CDR3 length equals 14 residues. The germline gives CDR1 SGHRS, CDR2 YFSETQ. The ends were cut back, 4 bases at V and 3 bases at J, with 10 bases in the middle. CDR3 nucleotide sequence: TGCGCCAGCAGCGCCGGGAGCTACACCGGGGAGCTGTTTTTT. As protein: CASSAGSYTGELFF. Combining the CDR3 with reference TRBV5-1 and TRBJ2-2 gives the whole variable domain KAGVTQTPRYLIKTRGQQVTLSCSPISGHRSVSWYQQTPGQGLQFLFEYFSETQRNKGNFPGRFSGRQFSNSRSEMNVSTLELGDSALYLCASSAGSYTGELFFGEGSRLTVL.

This clone has just a few counts. The chain uses TRBV3-1 (or the pseudogene TRBV3-2) and TRBJ2-1; no clear D gene. Germline-derived CDR1 and CDR2 are LGHDT and YNNKEL (reference sequence). With 1 base removed from V and 9 bases from J, the gap between germline ends came to 10 bases. This CDR3 is 13 amino acids long. The CDR3 DNA follows: TGTGCCAGCAGCCAAGGACTGGGTGTTGAGCAGTTCTTC. It specifies CASSQGLGVEQFF.

This chain joins TRBV24-1 and TRBJ2-6; D perhaps matches TRBD1 (6 bases). Trimming removed 6 bases at V and 0 bases at J, with 11 bases between. The CDR3 covers 16 residues. Germline V gene sequence: CDR1 KGHDR, CDR2 SFDVKD. The CDR3 loop reads CATSSGHGSGANVLTF. The CDR3, as DNA: TGTGCCACCAGTTCGGGACACGGCTCTGGGGCCAACGTCCTGACTTTC.

J is TRBJ2-7 and V is TRBV5-1; 8 bases line up with TRBD1. This CDR3 is 12 amino acids long. The V gene end was trimmed by 7 bases and the J gene end by 6 bases; junction bases not matched to a gene: 6. In germline, CDR1 is SGHRS, CDR2 YFSETQ. CDR3 DNA sequence: TGCGCCAGCGGGATGGACAGGGCCGAGCAGTACTTC. Protein sequence: CASGMDRAEQYF.

The chain has TRBV5-5 and TRBJ2-4; 13 bases agree with TRBD2. CDR3 length equals 18 residues. In germline, CDR1 is SGHKS, CDR2 YYEKEE (reference sequence). The J segment lost 6 bases and the V segment lost 0 bases, leaving 9 bases of the junction unmatched. Here the CDR3 DNA reads TGTGCCAGCAGCTTGGTCCGTTCGACTAGCGGGGGGATAAACATTCAGTACTTC. As protein: CASSLVRSTSGGINIQYF.

This chain uses TRBV5-4 with TRBJ2-3; TRBD2 aligns across 9 bases. V trimming: 2 bases; J trimming: 2 bases; junction bases outside the gene matches: 9. The CDR3 is 17 residues long. Germline V gene sequence: CDR1 SGHNT, CDR2 YYREEE (reference sequence). The CDR3 DNA sequence: TGTGCCAGCAGCTTCGCGGGGGGGCCACTGTACACAGATACGCAGTATTTT. It encodes CASSFAGGPLYTDTQYF.

V is TRBV5-5 and J is TRBJ1-2; no clear D gene. Germline loops: CDR1 SGHKS, CDR2 YYEKEE (reference sequence). The CDR3 runs 17 residues. Trimming removed 0 bases at V and 1 base at J, with 16 bases between. CDR3 loop: CASSLDSFEGNNYGYTF. The CDR3 DNA sequence: TGTGCCAGCAGCTTGGATTCTTTTGAGGGAAATAACTATGGCTACACCTTC.

CDR3 in amino acids: CASRTGDRAAGELFF. DNA for the CDR3: TGTGCCAGCAGAACAGGAGACAGGGCTGCCGGGGAGCTGTTTTTT. The genes are TRBV5-4 and TRBJ2-2, with 7 nucleotides matching TRBD1. V shed 5 bases, J shed 6 bases, and the junction held 10 bases outside the gene matches. The CDR3 has 15 amino acids. The germline CDR1 and CDR2 sequences are SGHNT and YYREEE (reference sequence). Supplemented by reference TRBV5-4 and TRBJ2-2, the full variable domain reads ETGVTQSPTHLIKTRGQQVTLRCSSQSGHNTVSWYQQALGQGPQFIFQYYREEENGRGNFPPRFSGLQFPNYSSELNVNALELDDSALYLCASRTGDRAAGELFFGEGSRLTVL.

The chain joins TRBV21-1 to TRBJ1-4; no DNA check was done on the table's D call, TRBD1. TRBV21-1 is noted as a pseudogene. This CDR3 spans 15 amino acids. CDR3 sequence reads: CASTPPGQANEKLFF. CDR3 nucleotides: TGTGCCAGCACCCCCCCGGGACAGGCGAATGAAAAACTGTTTTTT.

The rearrangement uses TRBV29-1 and TRBJ2-7, with D possibly TRBD2 on 6 matching bases. The CDR3 is 13 residues long. From germline, CDR1 is SQVTM and CDR2 ANQGSEA. Between the trimmed V and J ends, which lost 3 bases and 1 base, there was a span of 10 bases. CDR3 sequence (DNA): TGCAGCGTTGACTCAGGGAGGTCCTACGAGCAGTACTTC. Residues: CSVDSGRSYEQYF.

This chain links TRBV30 with TRBJ1-6; D is uncertain. With 1 base removed from V and 4 bases from J, the gap between germline ends came to 5 bases. CDR3 size: 13 residues. The V gene's germline CDR1 is GTSNPN and CDR2 SVGIG (reference sequence). CDR3: CAWSEQYNSPLHF. The CDR3, as DNA: TGTGCCTGGAGTGAACAATATAATTCACCCCTCCACTTT.

The rearrangement uses TRBV21-1 and TRBJ1-3; TRBD1 is the table's D call, not checked against the DNA. TRBV21-1 is a recognized pseudogene. The CDR3 contains 16 residues. CDR3 region: CASSRWWASPGNTIYF. CDR3 in DNA: TGTGCCAGCTCTCGGTGGTGGGCTTCGCCTGGAAACACCATATATTTT.

The sample holds a few counts of this clone. The rearrangement joins TRBV10-1 to TRBJ2-3, with TRBD2 matching 13 bases. Germline values: CDR1 WNHNN, CDR2 SYGVQD (reference sequence). This CDR3 contains 13 residues. With 9 bases clipped from V and 5 bases from J, the junction kept 2 bases outside the gene matches. CDR3 bases: TGCGCCAGTGGACTAGCGGGAGAAGATACGCAGTATTTT. Translation: CASGLAGEDTQYF.

This chain links TRBV2 with TRBJ2-7; 7 bases agree with TRBD1. This CDR3 region has 12 residues. The ends lost 5 bases at V and 6 bases at J; junction bases unmatched: 4. Germline V lookup: CDR1 SNHLY, CDR2 FYNNEI. The CDR3 region has the DNA TGTGCCAGCAGTTTGGACAGGAGCGAGCAGTACTTC. This encodes CASSLDRSEQYF. The complete variable domain, with remaining parts taken from reference TRBV2 and TRBJ2-7, reads EPEVTQTPSHQVTQMGQEVILRCVPISNHLYFYWYRQILGQKVEFLVSFYNNEISEKSEIFDDQFSVERPDGSNFTLKIRSTKLEDSAMYFCASSLDRSEQYFGPGTRLTVT.

J is TRBJ2-7 and V is TRBV7-8; TRBD1 matches at 9 bases. This CDR3 spans 15 amino acids. V shed 1 base and J 4 bases; nucleotides not matched to a gene: 5. Germline V gene sequence: CDR1 SGHVS, CDR2 FQNEAQ. The CDR3, as DNA: TGTGCCAGCAGCTTAGGGGTCGGACAGGGGTACGAGCAGTACTTC. Its protein product is CASSLGVGQGYEQYF.

This clone was seen only a few times. The chain employs TRBV30 and TRBJ2-1; 8 bases align to TRBD2. The CDR3 loop spans 13 amino acids. J gave up 10 bases and V 0 bases, and 5 bases lay outside the gene matches. From germline, CDR1 is GTSNPN and CDR2 SVGIG (reference sequence). The CDR3 spells CAWSVKREREQFF. The CDR3 nucleotides are TGTGCCTGGAGTGTAAAGCGGGAGCGAGAGCAGTTCTTC.

The chain uses TRBV2 and TRBJ2-7; D gene ambiguous. The V gene's germline CDR1 is SNHLY and CDR2 FYNNEI. The CDR3 spans 10 residues. V was clipped by 8 bases and J by 6 bases, with 8 bases between them. The CDR3 DNA reads as TGTGCCAGCGTAAGAGTCGAGCAGTACTTC. Protein: CASVRVEQYF. The whole variable domain, filled in from reference TRBV2 and TRBJ2-7, reads EPEVTQTPSHQVTQMGQEVILRCVPISNHLYFYWYRQILGQKVEFLVSFYNNEISEKSEIFDDQFSVERPDGSNFTLKIRSTKLEDSAMYFCASVRVEQYFGPGTRLTVT.

The J gene is TRBJ1-1, the V gene TRBV2; no definite D call. CDR3 length: 11 amino acids. Per germline, CDR1 SNHLY and CDR2 FYNNEI. Trimming took off 5 bases at V and 2 bases at J, with 3 bases between the two ends. The chain's CDR3 is CASSTNTEAFF. CDR3 sequence (DNA): TGTGCCAGCAGTACAAACACTGAAGCTTTCTTT.

The chain uses TRBV5-1 and TRBJ2-5; TRBD1 matches at 8 bases. CDR1 and CDR2 (germline): SGHRS, YFSETQ. The trim removed 4 bases at V and 4 bases at J, leaving 6 bases unmatched. This CDR3 is built from 14 residues. The CDR3, as DNA: TGCGCCAGCAGCACCGGACAGGGACTAGAGACCCAGTACTTC. Protein sequence: CASSTGQGLETQYF.

The chain has TRBV12-5 and TRBJ2-7, with 7 nucleotides matching TRBD2. The trim removed 7 bases at V and 3 bases at J, leaving 15 bases unmatched. Germline V gene sequence: CDR1 LGHNT, CDR2 FRNRAP. This CDR3 is built from 16 residues. The DNA of the CDR3 is TGTGCTAGTGCCCGCCCGGGGGGAGGGTTAAGCTACGAGCAGTACTTC. The encoded protein is CASARPGGGLSYEQYF.

The rearrangement joins TRBV27 to TRBJ2-7, with TRBD2 as a possible D gene (5 bases). The V gene's germline CDR1 is MNHEY and CDR2 SMNVEV (reference sequence). The CDR3 is made up of 15 amino acids. V was trimmed by 7 bases and J by 3 bases, leaving 19 bases between them. CDR3 protein: CASTPAREGSYEQYF. The CDR3, as DNA: TGTGCCAGCACCCCTGCCCGGGAAGGGAGCTACGAGCAGTACTTC.

V gene TRBV19 combines with J gene TRBJ2-1; D is perhaps TRBD2 (6 bases). V lost 7 bases, J lost 0 bases, and 25 bases lay in between. Looked up from germline, CDR1 is LNHDA and CDR2 is SQIVND (reference sequence). The CDR3 is 19 amino acids. The CDR3 region has the DNA TGTGCCAGTACGGGCTTGGCGGGAAGTAAAACAAGCTCCTACAATGAGCAGTTCTTC. Protein: CASTGLAGSKTSSYNEQFF.

The chain employs TRBV18 and TRBJ2-7; possibly TRBD1 for D (5 bases). The V end lost 3 bases, the J end lost 3 bases, and 12 bases lay between the germline ends. The CDR3 covers 14 residues. Germline CDR1 reads KGHSH; CDR2 reads LQKENI. The CDR3 sequence: CASSPPAGRYEQYF. The CDR3 bases are TGTGCCAGCTCACCCCCGGCAGGGCGCTACGAGCAGTACTTC. Complete variable domain (other parts from reference TRBV18 and TRBJ2-7): NAGVMQNPRHLVRRRGQEARLRCSPMKGHSHVYWYRQLPEEGLKFMVYLQKENIIDESGMPKERFSAEFPKEGPSILRIQQVVRGDSAAYFCASSPPAGRYEQYFGPGTRLTVT.

The chain employs TRBV9 and TRBJ1-4, with a tentative D call TRBD1 (5 bases). The germline gives CDR1 SGDLS, CDR2 YYNGEE. Trimming shortened V by 0 bases and J by 5 bases, and 17 bases separated the two germline ends. The CDR3 length is 17 residues. CDR3 sequence: CASSVGVGGIGNEKLFF. The CDR3, as DNA: TGTGCCAGCAGCGTAGGAGTGGGGGGAATTGGGAATGAAAAACTGTTTTTT.

Turning to this clone: This CDR3 is also generated by other DNA sequences in the sample. The V call is TRBV30, the J call TRBJ1-5, with a weak D call TRBD1 (6 bases). Looked up from germline, CDR1 is GTSNPN and CDR2 is SVGIG (reference sequence). The CDR3 has 14 residues. The V end lost 2 bases, the J end lost 2 bases, and 10 bases lay between the germline ends. CDR3 DNA: TGTGCCTGGAGTAGGGGGTCTGGCAATCAGCCCCAGCATTTT. The encoded protein is CAWSRGSGNQPQHF. Full variable domain (remainder filled in from reference TRBV30 and TRBJ1-5): SQTIHQWPATLVQPVGSPLSLECTVEGTSNPNLYWYRQAAGRGLQLLFYSVGIGQISSEVPQNLSASRPQDRQFILSSKKLLLSDSGFYLCAWSRGSGNQPQHFGDGTRLSIL.

The rearrangement links TRBV18 to TRBJ2-5; 11 nucleotides match TRBD2. V was pared by 5 bases and J by 2 bases, with 13 bases of the junction left unmatched. The CDR3 has 18 residues. From germline, CDR1 is KGHSH and CDR2 LQKENI. The CDR3 spells CASSSLAGGPPTQETQYF. The CDR3 region has the DNA TGTGCCAGCTCATCGTTAGCGGGAGGGCCCCCCACGCAAGAGACCCAGTACTTC.

The chain links TRBV21-1 to TRBJ2-7; the D call TRBD2 from the table was never checked on the DNA. TRBV21-1 is a known pseudogene. This CDR3 is built from 16 residues. In DNA, the CDR3 is TGTGCCAGCGGTTGCGGACCCCCGACTAGTTGGTACGAGCAGTACTTC. Amino acids: CASGCGPPTSWYEQYF.

V usage is TRBV24-1 and J usage is TRBJ2-5; perhaps TRBD1 as D (6 bases). Between the trimmed V and J ends, which lost 4 bases and 5 bases, there was a span of 13 bases. Germline V lookup: CDR1 KGHDR, CDR2 SFDVKD. This CDR3 region has 14 residues. The CDR3 bases are TGTGCCACCAGTGAAGGGGGTCGAGTGGAGACCCAGTACTTC. This gives the protein CATSEGGRVETQYF.